This T cell receptor beta chain emerged from a study of human T cells and chemical hapten exposure. This clonotype was detected many times. The sample's time point: pre-sensitization, week 0. The sample's treatment: therapeutic diphenylcyclopropenone sensitization with weekly scalp DPC. TCRdb redid the calling of the RACE reads with MiXCR, one entry per CDR3 protein. Altogether 300,000 to 450,000 distinct CDR3 sequences are present, around 5.5% being singletons, with the ten largest covering over 6.5%. Trimming shortened V by 6 bases and J by 7 bases, and 12 bases separated the two germline ends. The CDR3 length is 13 residues.

This TCR was recovered from a woman aged 18 to 35 with alopecia areata. Some clones in this sample may be carry-over from other donors' samples. Specimen: whole blood, collected in connection with sensitization to the hapten diphenylcyclopropenone (DPC). The gene calls are TRBV12-3 or TRBV12-4 and TRBJ1-4, with D unresolved. CDR3 sequence reads: CASRQDAGEKLFF. The CDR3 region has the DNA TGTGCCAGCAGGCAAGATGCGGGTGAAAAACTGTTTTTT.